The clone carrying this TCR beta chain came up once. CDR1 and CDR2 from the germline V gene are DFQATT and SNEGSKA (reference sequence). V dropped 3 bases and J dropped 0 bases, with 9 bases sitting between them. This CDR3 is 14 amino acids long. Sequenced by immunoSEQ multiplex PCR; TCRdb stores in-frame clones only, minus some. The data show some 43,000 clones, with approximately 92% seen just once and under 4% held by the top ten. The sample is drawn from a study of tissue T cells after allogeneic stem cell transplantation. About the research overall: This research-autopsy study prospectively enrolled adult allogeneic hematopoietic cell transplant recipients with steroid-refractory graft-versus-host disease. Every graft-versus-host disease patient had gastrointestinal disease and got several lines of graft-versus-host disease therapy.

The chain has TRBV20-1 and TRBJ1-5; D is undetermined. The sample here was blood, taken before transplantation. The TCR sequence derives from a woman aged 35 to 70 who later had graft-versus-host disease after an allogeneic stem cell transplant. CDR3: CSASREYSNQPQHF. CDR3 coding DNA: TGCAGTGCTAGTCGGGAATATAGCAATCAGCCCCAGCATTTT.